This entry describes one T cell receptor (beta chain). The data belong to a study of monozygotic twins with inflammatory bowel disease. Added by template switching were UMIs that each held a 6-nucleotide sample barcode. TCRdb reprocessed the 5' RACE reads and reports one entry per CDR3 protein, with no DNA. Its table records approximately 140,000 distinct CDR3 sequences. Germline V gene sequence: CDR1 LGHNA, CDR2 YSLEER. The length of the CDR3 is 15 residues. The rearrangement links TRBV4-3 to TRBJ2-3; with no DNA, the TCRdb D assignment of TRBD1 cannot be verified. The material sequenced was blood. The sequence came from a human donor with ulcerative colitis or Crohn's disease, or a healthy co-twin of an affected twin (not recorded which). The CDR3 sequence is CASSQQGAGTDTQYF.